This TCR beta chain was sequenced for a study of T cell responses to AZD1222 COVID-19 vaccine. Study findings and constraints: Unmutated variant regions reportedly attract nearly half of all spike-specific TCRs.

Profiled with immunoSEQ multiplex PCR; TCRdb holds only in-frame clones, not every one. The data show over 85,000 clones, approximately 85% seen once. This clone was detected only a few times. Its target is not known. The CDR3 runs to 14 residues. Germline V gives CDR1 MNHEY, CDR2 SVGAGI. Trimming shortened V by 7 bases and J by 1 base, and 10 bases separated the two germline ends. The input for sequencing was peripheral blood, taken on day 0 of AZD1222 vaccination. The chain links TRBV6-5 to TRBJ2-2; D unresolved. This receptor was identified in an adult in good health. CDR3 nucleotide sequence: TGTGCCAGCACGGTTAACAGGAACACCGGGGAGCTGTTTTTT. Its translation is CASTVNRNTGELFF.